The rows below give T cell receptor beta chains drawn from one sample of a study of cytomegalovirus exposure and HLA in healthy donors. The method was immunoSEQ multiplex PCR; TCRdb's version includes in-frame clones alone and lacks a portion of them. In the table there are fewer than 130,000 clones, approximately 79% of which are singletons. The sequenced sample consisted of PBMCs. The receptors were sampled from a middle-aged woman in good health and CMV-seronegative. Both conserved end residues are part of each CDR3.

>TRBV7-2
CASSLSNRASEQYF
>TRBV14
CASSQSRGGTDTQYF
>TRBV9
CASRRQDDNSPLHF
>TRBV16
CASSQGSGTVQYF
>TRBV19
CASSVHTGGNQPQHF
>TRBV11-2
CASSLTGGEGNTIYF
>TRBV13
CASSPIQGYGYTF
>TRBV5-4
CASSAARDRGTGNTIYF
>TRBV5-6
CASSFERPATNEKLFF
>TRBV4-3
CASSQGPGGNTGELFF
>TRBV6-1
CASSEDGGSYQPQHF
>TRBV19
CASSIGTIPGNTIYF
>TRBV19
CASRNRGSSYNSPLHF
>TRBV6-1
CASSARAYGYTF
>TRBV7-8
CASSLSPGGNGYTF
>TRBV27
CASSFQDNEKLFF
>TRBV30
CAWDRTGGYEQYF
>TRBV5-6
CASNKGVAAFNTGELFF
>TRBV21-1
CASSIGGGRTGELFF
>TRBV30
CAWTVRGGAKNIQYF
>TRBV4-1
CASSQDFSAGDRGHEKLFF
>TRBV6-5
CASSLNYEQYF
>TRBV2
CASNYDGQGSSYNEQFF
>TRBV15
CATSARGSNQPQHF
>TRBV7-6
CASSLGEGRTEQYF
>TRBV5-6
CASSPRVQPKPYEQYF
>TRBV27
CASSYRGLNQPQHF
>TRBV27
CASSLRLGLVAYEQYF
>TRBV19
CASSIKETQYF
>TRBV7-7
CASSPSDGGIGETQYF
>TRBV19
CASGDGQGLFQETQYF
>TRBV5-4
CASSSGLAGGEAGELFF
>TRBV4-3
CASSPSGTGNNEQFF
>TRBV18
CASSPIGRGYDEQFF